The clone carrying this T cell receptor beta chain was counted between two and nine times. Its target is not known. This specimen comes from a study of T-cell reconstitution after alpha-beta-depleted transplantation in children. Study-level findings and limits: Newly made T cells mostly supplied T-cell counts and diversity one year after transplant.

The J segment lost 0 bases and the V segment lost 5 bases, leaving 9 bases of the junction unmatched. Germline CDR1 reads LGHDT; CDR2 reads YNNKEL (reference sequence). The CDR3 extends over 17 amino acids. Unique molecular identifiers featured in how the TCRbeta library was prepared. In TCRdb, the PCR reads were re-called with MiXCR into one record per CDR3 protein. The sample includes some 840,000 distinct CDR3 sequences, 16% of them seen just once. This TCR derives from a male patient under 18 who had a stem cell transplant for acute lymphoblastic leukemia, so the T cells may come from the graft donor. The chain has TRBV3-1 and TRBJ2-1; TRBD2 aligns across 8 bases. The specimen was PBMCs, mostly from graft donor cells, collected 360 days after TCRalphabeta/CD19-depleted stem cell transplant. This CDR3 reads CASSYPVAGGSYNEQFF. CDR3 coding DNA: TGTGCCAGCAGCTACCCGGTGGCGGGAGGCTCCTACAATGAGCAGTTCTTC.